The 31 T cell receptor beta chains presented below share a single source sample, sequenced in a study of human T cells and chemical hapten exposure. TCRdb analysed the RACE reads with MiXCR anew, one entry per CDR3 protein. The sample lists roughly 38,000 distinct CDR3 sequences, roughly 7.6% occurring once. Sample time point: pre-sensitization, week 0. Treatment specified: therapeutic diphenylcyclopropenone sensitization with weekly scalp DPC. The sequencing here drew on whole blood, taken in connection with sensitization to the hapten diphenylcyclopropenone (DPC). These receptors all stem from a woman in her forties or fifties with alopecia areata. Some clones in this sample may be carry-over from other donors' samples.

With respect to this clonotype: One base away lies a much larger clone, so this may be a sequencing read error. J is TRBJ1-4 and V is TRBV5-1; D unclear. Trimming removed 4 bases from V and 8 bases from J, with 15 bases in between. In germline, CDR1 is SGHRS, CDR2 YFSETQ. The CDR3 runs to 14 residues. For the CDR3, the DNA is TGCGCCAGCAGCATACGAGGGTTGGGCGAAAAACTGTTTTTT. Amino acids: CASSIRGLGEKLFF.

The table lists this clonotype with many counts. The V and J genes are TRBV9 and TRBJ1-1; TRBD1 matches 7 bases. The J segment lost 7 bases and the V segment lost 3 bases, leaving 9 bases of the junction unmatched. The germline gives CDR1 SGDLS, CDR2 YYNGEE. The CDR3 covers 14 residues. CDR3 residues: CASSGRDSSFEAFF. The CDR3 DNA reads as TGTGCCAGCAGCGGCCGGGACAGCTCATTTGAAGCTTTCTTT.

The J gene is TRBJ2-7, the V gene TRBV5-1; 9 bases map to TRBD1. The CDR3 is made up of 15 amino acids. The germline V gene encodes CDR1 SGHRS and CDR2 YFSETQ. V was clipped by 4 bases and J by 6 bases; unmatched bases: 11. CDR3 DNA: TGCGCCAGCAGCGGGGGACAGGGAAAAACTAGCGAGCAGTACTTC. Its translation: CASSGGQGKTSEQYF.

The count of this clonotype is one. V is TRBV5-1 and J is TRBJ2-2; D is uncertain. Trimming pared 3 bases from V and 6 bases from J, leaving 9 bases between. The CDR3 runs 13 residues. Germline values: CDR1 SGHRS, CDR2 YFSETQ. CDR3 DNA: TGCGCCAGCAGCTCAGACTTCCCCGGGGAGCTGTTTTTT. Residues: CASSSDFPGELFF. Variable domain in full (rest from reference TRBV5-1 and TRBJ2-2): KAGVTQTPRYLIKTRGQQVTLSCSPISGHRSVSWYQQTPGQGLQFLFEYFSETQRNKGNFPGRFSGRQFSNSRSEMNVSTLELGDSALYLCASSSDFPGELFFGEGSRLTVL.

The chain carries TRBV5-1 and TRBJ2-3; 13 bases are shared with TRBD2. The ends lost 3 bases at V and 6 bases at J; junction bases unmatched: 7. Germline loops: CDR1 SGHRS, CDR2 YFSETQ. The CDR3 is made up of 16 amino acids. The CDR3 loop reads CASSSGLAGLLDTQYF. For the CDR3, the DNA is TGCGCCAGCAGCTCGGGACTAGCGGGACTCCTGGATACGCAGTATTTT.

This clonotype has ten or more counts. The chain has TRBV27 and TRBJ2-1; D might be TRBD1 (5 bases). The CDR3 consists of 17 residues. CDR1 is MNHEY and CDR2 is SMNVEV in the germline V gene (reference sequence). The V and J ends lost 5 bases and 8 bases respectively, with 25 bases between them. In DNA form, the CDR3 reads TGTGCCAGCAGTCCCCTCTCCCAGGGTCCCCAATCACATGAGCAGTTCTTC. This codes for CASSPLSQGPQSHEQFF.

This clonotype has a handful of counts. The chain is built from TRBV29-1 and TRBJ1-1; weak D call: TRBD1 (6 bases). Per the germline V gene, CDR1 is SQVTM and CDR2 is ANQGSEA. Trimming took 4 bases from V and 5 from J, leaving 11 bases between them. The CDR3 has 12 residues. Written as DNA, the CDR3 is TGCAGCGTTGTTCGGGGGCTTACTGAAGCTTTCTTT. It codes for CSVVRGLTEAFF.

This chain's CDR3 is CASSSVAGGVEKQFF. For the CDR3, the DNA is TGTGCCAGCAGTTCGGTAGCGGGAGGAGTAGAGAAGCAGTTCTTC. V and J are TRBV28 and TRBJ2-1; 10 nucleotides line up with TRBD2. The V and J ends lost 4 bases and 11 bases, in that order; junction bases with no gene match: 11. The CDR3 has 15 amino acids. The germline V gene encodes CDR1 MDHEN and CDR2 SYDVKM.

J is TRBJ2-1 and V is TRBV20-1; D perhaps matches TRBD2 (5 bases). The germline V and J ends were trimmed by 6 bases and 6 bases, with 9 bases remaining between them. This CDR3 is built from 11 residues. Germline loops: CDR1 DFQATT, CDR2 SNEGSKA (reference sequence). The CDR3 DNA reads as TGCAGTGCGACTACTAGCAATGAGCAGTTCTTC. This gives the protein CSATTSNEQFF.

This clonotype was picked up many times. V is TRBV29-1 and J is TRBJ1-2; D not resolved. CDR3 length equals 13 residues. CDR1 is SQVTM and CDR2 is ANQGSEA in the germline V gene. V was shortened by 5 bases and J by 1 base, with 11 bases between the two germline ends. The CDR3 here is CSVHDSINYGYTF. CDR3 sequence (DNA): TGCAGCGTTCACGACTCAATTAACTATGGCTACACCTTC. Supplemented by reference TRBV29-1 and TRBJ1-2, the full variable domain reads SAVISQKPSRDICQRGTSLTIQCQVDSQVTMMFWYRQQPGQSLTLIATANQGSEATYESGFVIDKFPISRPNLTFSTLTVSNMSPEDSSIYLCSVHDSINYGYTFGSGTRLTVV.

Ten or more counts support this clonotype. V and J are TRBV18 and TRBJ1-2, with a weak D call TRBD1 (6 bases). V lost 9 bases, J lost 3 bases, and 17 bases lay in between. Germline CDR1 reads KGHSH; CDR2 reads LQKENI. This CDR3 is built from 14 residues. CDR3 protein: CASSRGQTDYGYTF. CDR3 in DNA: TGTGCCAGTTCGCGGGGGCAGACAGACTATGGCTACACCTTC.

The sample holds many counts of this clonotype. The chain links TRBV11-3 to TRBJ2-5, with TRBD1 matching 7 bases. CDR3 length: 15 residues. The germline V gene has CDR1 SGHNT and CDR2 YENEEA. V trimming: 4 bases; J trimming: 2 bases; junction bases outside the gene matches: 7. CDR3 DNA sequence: TGTGCCAGCAGCTATACCGGGACAGAGCAAGAGACCCAGTACTTC. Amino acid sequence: CASSYTGTEQETQYF.

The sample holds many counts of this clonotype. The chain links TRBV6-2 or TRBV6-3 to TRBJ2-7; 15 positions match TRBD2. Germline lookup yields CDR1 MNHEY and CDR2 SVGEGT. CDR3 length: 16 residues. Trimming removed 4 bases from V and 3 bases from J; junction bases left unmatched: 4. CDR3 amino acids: CASSSGLAGGIYEQYF. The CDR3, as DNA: TGTGCCAGCAGTTCCGGACTAGCGGGAGGGATCTACGAGCAGTACTTC.

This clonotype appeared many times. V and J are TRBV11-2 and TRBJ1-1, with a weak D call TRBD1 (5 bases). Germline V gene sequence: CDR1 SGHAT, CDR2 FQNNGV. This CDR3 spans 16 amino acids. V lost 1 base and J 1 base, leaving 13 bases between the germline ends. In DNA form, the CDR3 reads TGTGCCAGCAGCTTAGGTATCCGGGACCGGAACACTGAAGCTTTCTTT. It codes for CASSLGIRDRNTEAFF.

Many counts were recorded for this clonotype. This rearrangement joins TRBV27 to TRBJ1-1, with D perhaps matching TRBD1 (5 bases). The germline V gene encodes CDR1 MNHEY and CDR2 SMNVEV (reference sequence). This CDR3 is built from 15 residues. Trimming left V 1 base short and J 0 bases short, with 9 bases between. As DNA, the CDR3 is TGTGCCAGCAGTTTATTGGGGGGGGTGAACACTGAAGCTTTCTTT. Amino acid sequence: CASSLLGGVNTEAFF.

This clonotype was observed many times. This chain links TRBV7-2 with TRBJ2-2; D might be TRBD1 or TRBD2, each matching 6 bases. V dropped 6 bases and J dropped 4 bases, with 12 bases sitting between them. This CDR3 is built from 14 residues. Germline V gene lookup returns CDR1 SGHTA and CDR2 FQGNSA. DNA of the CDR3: TGTGCCAGCAGAAGGGGGGCGAGCACCGGGGAGCTGTTTTTT. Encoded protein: CASRRGASTGELFF.

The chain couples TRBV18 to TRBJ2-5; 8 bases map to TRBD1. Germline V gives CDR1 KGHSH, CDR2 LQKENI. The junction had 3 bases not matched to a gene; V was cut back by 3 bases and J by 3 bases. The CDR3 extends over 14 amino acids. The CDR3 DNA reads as TGTGCCAGCTCACCCGACAGGGGAGAAGAGACCCAGTACTTC. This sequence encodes CASSPDRGEETQYF.

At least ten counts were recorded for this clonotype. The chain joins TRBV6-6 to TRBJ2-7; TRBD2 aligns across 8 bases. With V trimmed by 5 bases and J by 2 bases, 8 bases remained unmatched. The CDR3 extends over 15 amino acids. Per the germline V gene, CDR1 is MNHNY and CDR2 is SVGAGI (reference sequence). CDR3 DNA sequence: TGTGCCAGCAGTCCCCCGGGGGGACTAGCCTACGAGCAGTACTTC. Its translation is CASSPPGGLAYEQYF.

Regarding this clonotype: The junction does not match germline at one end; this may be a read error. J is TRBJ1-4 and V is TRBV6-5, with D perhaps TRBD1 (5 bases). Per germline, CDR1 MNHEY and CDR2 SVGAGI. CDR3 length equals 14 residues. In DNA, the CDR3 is TGTGCCAGCAGTTACGCCAGGGCAAATGAAAAACCGTTTTTT. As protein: CASSYARANEKPFF.

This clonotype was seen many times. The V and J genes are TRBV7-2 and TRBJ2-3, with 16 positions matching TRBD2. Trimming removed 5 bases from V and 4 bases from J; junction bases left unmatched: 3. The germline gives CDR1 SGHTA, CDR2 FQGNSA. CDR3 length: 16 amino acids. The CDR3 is CASSQGLAGGADTQYF. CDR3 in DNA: TGTGCCAGCAGCCAGGGACTAGCGGGAGGGGCAGATACGCAGTATTTT.

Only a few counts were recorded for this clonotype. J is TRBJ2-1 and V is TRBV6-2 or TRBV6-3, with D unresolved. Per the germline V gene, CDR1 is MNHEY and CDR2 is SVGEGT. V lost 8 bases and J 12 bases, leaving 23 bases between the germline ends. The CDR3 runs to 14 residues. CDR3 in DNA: TGTGCCAGCGCCGAACCCCCCTACGGCCCCGGGCAGTTCTTC. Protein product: CASAEPPYGPGQFF.

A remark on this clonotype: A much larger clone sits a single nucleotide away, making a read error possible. In DNA form, the CDR3 reads TGCGCCAGCAGCTTGGAGGGTAGCAGGGCCCGCGAGCGGTACTTC. Translated: CASSLEGSRARERYF. The rearrangement joins TRBV5-1 to TRBJ2-7, with a possible D match to TRBD1 (5 bases). The V gene's germline CDR1 is SGHRS and CDR2 YFSETQ. The CDR3 runs to 15 residues.

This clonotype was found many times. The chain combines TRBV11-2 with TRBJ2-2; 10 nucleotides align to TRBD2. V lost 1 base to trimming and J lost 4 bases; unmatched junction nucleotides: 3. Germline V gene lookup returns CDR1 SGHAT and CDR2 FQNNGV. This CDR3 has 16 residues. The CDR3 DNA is TGTGCCAGCAGCTTAGTAGCGGGAGGAGGCACCGGGGAGCTGTTTTTT. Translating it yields CASSLVAGGGTGELFF.

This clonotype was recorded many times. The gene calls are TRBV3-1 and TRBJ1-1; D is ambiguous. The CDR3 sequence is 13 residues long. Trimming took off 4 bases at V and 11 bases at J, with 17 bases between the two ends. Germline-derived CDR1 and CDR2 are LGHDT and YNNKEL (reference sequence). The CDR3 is CASSLKIRGFAFF. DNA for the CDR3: TGTGCCAGCAGCCTAAAAATCAGAGGTTTTGCTTTCTTT.

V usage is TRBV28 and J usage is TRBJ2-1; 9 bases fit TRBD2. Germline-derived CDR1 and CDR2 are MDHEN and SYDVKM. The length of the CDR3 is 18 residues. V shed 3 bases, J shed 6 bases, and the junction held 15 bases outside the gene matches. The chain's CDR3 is CASSLNRVFAGGGNEQFF. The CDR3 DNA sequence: TGTGCCAGCAGTTTGAACAGGGTATTTGCGGGAGGGGGCAATGAGCAGTTCTTC.

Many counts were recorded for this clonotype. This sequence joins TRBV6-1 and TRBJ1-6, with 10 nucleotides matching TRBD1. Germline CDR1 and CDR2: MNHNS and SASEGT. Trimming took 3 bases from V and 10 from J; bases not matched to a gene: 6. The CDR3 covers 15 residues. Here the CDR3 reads CASSDFDRGQSPLHF. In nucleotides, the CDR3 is TGTGCCAGCAGTGATTTTGACAGGGGGCAATCACCCCTCCACTTT.

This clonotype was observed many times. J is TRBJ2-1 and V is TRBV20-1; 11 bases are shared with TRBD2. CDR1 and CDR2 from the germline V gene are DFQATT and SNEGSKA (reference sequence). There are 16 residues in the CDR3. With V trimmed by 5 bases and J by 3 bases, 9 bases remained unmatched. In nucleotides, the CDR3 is TGCAGTGCTCCATCTTCTAGCGGGAGGAGCTACAATGAGCAGTTCTTC. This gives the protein CSAPSSSGRSYNEQFF.

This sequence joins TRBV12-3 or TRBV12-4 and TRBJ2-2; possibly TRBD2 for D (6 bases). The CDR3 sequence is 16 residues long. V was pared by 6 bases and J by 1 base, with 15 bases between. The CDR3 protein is CASRGGGALNTGELFF. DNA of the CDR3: TGTGCCAGCAGGGGCGGAGGGGCTCTGAACACCGGGGAGCTGTTTTTT.

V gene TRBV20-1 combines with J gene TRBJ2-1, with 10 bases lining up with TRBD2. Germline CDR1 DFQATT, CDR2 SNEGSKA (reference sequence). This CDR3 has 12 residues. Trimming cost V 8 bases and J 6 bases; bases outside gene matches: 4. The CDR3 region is CSSLAGTNEQFF. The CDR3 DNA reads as TGCAGTTCACTAGCGGGAACCAATGAGCAGTTCTTC.

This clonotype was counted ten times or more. The CDR3 DNA sequence: TGTGCCAGCAGCCCCCAGGGTCCGGCCTACAATGAGCAGTTCTTC. It codes for CASSPQGPAYNEQFF. The chain joins TRBV7-2 to TRBJ2-1, with a possible D match to TRBD1 (5 bases). Germline CDR1 and CDR2: SGHTA and FQGNSA. Trimming cost V 5 bases and J 2 bases, with 13 bases left between them. The CDR3 has 15 residues. Full variable domain (missing parts from reference TRBV7-2 and TRBJ2-1): GAGVSQSPSNKVTEKGKDVELRCDPISGHTALYWYRQSLGQGLEFLIYFQGNSAPDKSGLPSDRFSAERTGGSVSTLTIQRTQQEDSAVYLCASSPQGPAYNEQFFGPGTRLTVL.

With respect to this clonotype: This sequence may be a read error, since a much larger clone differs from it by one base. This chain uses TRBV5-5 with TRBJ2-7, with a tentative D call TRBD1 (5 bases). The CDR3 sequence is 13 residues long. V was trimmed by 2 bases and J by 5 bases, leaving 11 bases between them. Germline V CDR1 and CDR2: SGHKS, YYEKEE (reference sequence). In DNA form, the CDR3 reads TGTGCCAGCAGCTTCCCAAGGGGCAACGAGCAGTACTTC. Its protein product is CASSFPRGNEQYF.